Sequencing of this T cell receptor beta chain was carried out in a study of regulatory T cells in long-lasting Graves disease. The sample's time point: newly diagnosed GD, antithyroid drugs for less than 3 months. Generation of the TCR library employed RNA extracted from PBMCs. Patients all came to the study from an endocrinology department in Xi'an, China. The CDR3 extends over 24 amino acids. V trimming: 3 bases; J trimming: 0 bases; junction bases outside the gene matches: 27. Germline values: CDR1 MGHRA, CDR2 YSYEKL. Construction of the TCR beta libraries employed iRepertoire HTBI primers in conjunction with Arm-PCR of CDR3 regions. MiXCR, applied by TCRdb to the multiplex PCR reads, yields one record per CDR3 protein. The sample has a few hundred thousand distinct CDR3 sequences; roughly 12% are singletons. The sample was also linked to a second study, of T cells in Graves' hyperthyroidism and ophthalmopathy. That work contributes: Newly diagnosed hyperthyroidism, duration under 2 months, in patients aged 18 to 65. In the blood, most expanded thyroid clonotypes above 0.001 appeared as well. Progression to ophthalmopathy was predicted a median of 6.5 months early.

Sequenced here: peripheral blood mononuclear cells (PBMCs), sampled at new diagnosis, from a patient treated with antithyroid drugs. The TCR sequence derives from a woman in her late teens or twenties with Graves disease. V and J are TRBV4-1 and TRBJ1-5; 9 bases agree with TRBD1. CDR3: CASSQIRLRTGGLRAPLSNQPQHF. The CDR3 DNA follows: TGCGCCAGCAGCCAGATTCGTCTCAGAACAGGGGGCTTAAGGGCCCCACTTAGCAATCAGCCCCAGCATTTT.